The 29 T cell receptor beta chains in this list originate from one sample, sequenced in a study of regulatory T cells in long-lasting Graves disease. Arm-PCR of CDR3 regions and iRepertoire HTBI primers were used to build TCR beta libraries. TCRdb itself ran the multiplex PCR reads through MiXCR, one entry per CDR3 protein. The sample records 300,000 to 400,000 distinct CDR3 sequences, less than 20% being singletons. Indicated time point: persistent/refractory GD, antithyroid drugs over 5 years with positive TRAb. The TCR library was made from RNA extracted from PBMCs. The sequenced sample was peripheral blood mononuclear cells (PBMCs), obtained when the disease was refractory, from a patient treated with antithyroid drugs. Receptors originate from a female donor with Graves disease.

The V and J genes are TRBV18 and TRBJ1-5, with D uncertain. Germline V gives CDR1 KGHSH, CDR2 LQKENI. Deletions cut 1 base from V and 2 bases from J, with 15 bases between. The CDR3 length is 17 residues. The CDR3 protein is CASSPLDEGYGNQPQHF. Here the CDR3 DNA reads TGTGCCAGCTCACCACTTGATGAGGGATATGGCAATCAGCCCCAGCATTTT.

In this sample, this clonotype turned up a few times. The chain has TRBV7-2 and TRBJ1-4, with a possible D match to TRBD1 (5 bases). Trimming pared 1 base from V and 1 base from J, leaving 13 bases between. The CDR3 extends over 17 amino acids. Germline V CDR1 and CDR2: SGHTA, FQGNSA. The CDR3 nucleotides are TGTGCCAGCAGCTTAGTAGGTGGCAGGGAAACTAATGAAAAACTGTTTTTT. Protein: CASSLVGGRETNEKLFF. Full variable domain (remainder filled in from reference TRBV7-2 and TRBJ1-4): GAGVSQSPSNKVTEKGKDVELRCDPISGHTALYWYRQSLGQGLEFLIYFQGNSAPDKSGLPSDRFSAERTGGSVSTLTIQRTQQEDSAVYLCASSLVGGRETNEKLFFGSGTQLSVL.

The gene calls are TRBV29-1 and TRBJ2-3; D is unresolved. CDR3 size: 14 residues. Germline V gives CDR1 SQVTM, CDR2 ANQGSEA. V was clipped by 3 bases and J by 1 base, with 11 bases between them. In DNA, the CDR3 is TGCAGCGTTGAGGCGACCAAACGCACAGATACGCAGTATTTT. Translation: CSVEATKRTDTQYF.

The chain carries TRBV12-3 or TRBV12-4 and TRBJ1-3; a possible D gene is TRBD1 (6 bases). V was clipped by 5 bases and J by 2 bases, with 10 bases between them. This CDR3 has 14 residues. The CDR3: CASSHGTTGNTIYF. The DNA of the CDR3 is TGTGCCAGCAGTCACGGGACAACTGGAAACACCATATATTTT.

The gene calls are TRBV15 and TRBJ2-1; D unclear. The CDR3 has 17 residues. From germline, CDR1 is LNHNV and CDR2 YYDKDF (reference sequence). Trimming cost V 0 bases and J 0 bases, with 12 bases left between them. The CDR3 DNA reads TGTGCCACCAGCAGAGATCGGGCTACTCTCTCCTACAATGAGCAGTTCTTC. It yields the protein CATSRDRATLSYNEQFF.

Comments on this clonotype: With a far larger clone one base away, a read error is the likely cause. The V call is TRBV28, the J call TRBJ1-2; D is perhaps TRBD1 (6 bases). CDR1 and CDR2 from the germline V gene are MDHEN and SYDVKM. The CDR3 is 13 amino acids. CDR3 region: CAGSLDPSQGTNF. The CDR3, as DNA: TGTGCCGGCAGCTTAGACCCTTCCCAGGGGACCAACTTC.

The CDR3 nucleotides are TGTGCCAGCAGTTTGGCGGGGTTCACCCAGGAGACCCAGTACTTC. Encoded protein: CASSLAGFTQETQYF. This chain joins TRBV12-3 or TRBV12-4 and TRBJ2-5; D perhaps matches TRBD2 (6 bases). Trimming took 3 bases from V and 5 from J, leaving 16 bases between them. This CDR3 region has 15 residues.

This chain links TRBV6-1 with TRBJ1-5; tentative D call: TRBD1 (5 bases). Trimming removed 6 bases at V and 2 bases at J, with 14 bases between. The CDR3 is 15 amino acids. CDR1 MNHNS and CDR2 SASEGT come from the germline V gene. Written as DNA, the CDR3 is TGTGCCAGCAGCAGCGACAGTTTCGGCAATCAGCCCCAGCATTTT. Its protein is CASSSDSFGNQPQHF.

This clonotype was observed a few times. The rearrangement joins TRBV7-9 to TRBJ1-5; D is perhaps TRBD1 (5 bases). V was trimmed by 1 base and J by 6 bases, leaving 13 bases between them. The CDR3 extends over 15 amino acids. CDR1 is SEHNR, CDR2 FQNEAQ, per germline (reference sequence). The CDR3 sequence: CASSLGAGWAQPQHF. CDR3 bases: TGTGCCAGCAGCTTAGGGGCAGGGTGGGCTCAGCCCCAGCATTTT. Supplemented by reference TRBV7-9 and TRBJ1-5, the full variable domain reads DTGVSQNPRHKITKRGQNVTFRCDPISEHNRLYWYRQTLGQGPEFLTYFQNEAQLEKSRLLSDRFSAERPKGSFSTLEIQRTEQGDSAMYLCASSLGAGWAQPQHFGDGTRLSIL.

There are many counts of this clonotype. The chain recombines TRBV2 with TRBJ1-4; 9 bases agree with TRBD1. The CDR3 spans 17 residues. From germline, CDR1 is SNHLY and CDR2 FYNNEI. The V gene end was trimmed by 1 base and the J gene end by 8 bases; junction bases not matched to a gene: 11. This chain's CDR3 is CASSEVGQGKGSEKLFF. DNA for the CDR3: TGTGCCAGCAGTGAAGTGGGACAGGGAAAGGGTAGCGAAAAACTGTTTTTT. The complete variable domain, with remaining parts taken from reference TRBV2 and TRBJ1-4, reads EPEVTQTPSHQVTQMGQEVILRCVPISNHLYFYWYRQILGQKVEFLVSFYNNEISEKSEIFDDQFSVERPDGSNFTLKIRSTKLEDSAMYFCASSEVGQGKGSEKLFFGSGTQLSVL.

The chain is built from TRBV27 and TRBJ2-7; the D is unclear. The length of the CDR3 is 13 residues. Trimming took off 5 bases at V and 2 bases at J, with 10 bases between the two ends. Germline V gene data show CDR1 as MNHEY and CDR2 as SMNVEV (reference sequence). The CDR3 DNA reads TGTGCCAGCAGTAGTTTAGGGCCCTACGAGCAGTACTTC. It encodes CASSSLGPYEQYF.

This chain connects TRBV6-1 to TRBJ2-3, with TRBD1 matching 10 bases. The CDR3 totals 18 residues. V dropped 5 bases and J dropped 1; count of bases not matched to a gene: 12. The germline V gene has CDR1 MNHNS and CDR2 SASEGT. The CDR3 nucleotides read TGTGCCAGCAGTACGACAGGGGGCGCAAAATTGGGCACAGATACGCAGTATTTT. Its translation: CASSTTGGAKLGTDTQYF.

The gene calls are TRBV7-9 and TRBJ1-4; D not certain. With 8 bases removed from V and 0 bases from J, the gap between germline ends came to 7 bases. Germline CDR1 reads SEHNR; CDR2 reads FQNEAQ (reference sequence). This CDR3 spans 13 amino acids. The CDR3 coding sequence is TGTGCCAGCCGACCCTCAACTAATGAAAAACTGTTTTTT. Protein sequence: CASRPSTNEKLFF.

This clonotype appeared many times. The chain recombines TRBV12-3 or TRBV12-4 with TRBJ1-6, with D hard to call. This CDR3 has 18 amino acids. Trimming pared 3 bases from V and 7 bases from J, leaving 22 bases between. As DNA, the CDR3 is TGTGCCAGCAGTTTGGCTGGTCTGAACCTCCCTCGGAATTCACCCCTCCACTTT. Protein sequence: CASSLAGLNLPRNSPLHF.

V usage is TRBV19 and J usage is TRBJ2-6; D remains unclear. This CDR3 comprises 19 residues. V lost 1 base to trimming and J lost 0 bases, with 16 bases between them. Germline V lookup: CDR1 LNHDA, CDR2 SQIVND (reference sequence). The CDR3 sequence: CASSIVWYVSVSGANVLTF. The CDR3 nucleotides read TGTGCCAGTAGTATAGTGTGGTACGTTTCGGTCTCTGGGGCCAACGTCCTGACTTTC.

J is TRBJ2-1 and V is TRBV20-1; D gene unclear. CDR1 and CDR2 from the germline V gene are DFQATT and SNEGSKA (reference sequence). The CDR3 is 12 residues long. Trimming shortened V by 1 base and J by 9 bases, and 10 bases separated the two germline ends. The CDR3 protein is CSARGPGGEQFF. The CDR3, as DNA: TGCAGTGCTAGAGGGCCGGGCGGTGAGCAGTTCTTC.

This clonotype was found a few times. V usage is TRBV3-1 and J usage is TRBJ2-5; 8 bases align to TRBD2. Trimming removed 1 base from V and 5 bases from J; junction bases left unmatched: 6. Germline lookup yields CDR1 LGHDT and CDR2 YNNKEL (reference sequence). The CDR3 has 15 residues. The CDR3, as DNA: TGTGCCAGCAGCCAAGGCGGGGGGATCGGGGAGACCCAGTACTTC. Amino acid sequence: CASSQGGGIGETQYF.

This chain joins TRBV7-8 and TRBJ2-7, with TRBD2 matching 11 bases. The CDR3 totals 16 residues. The junction had 5 bases not matched to a gene; V was cut back by 1 base and J by 3 bases. CDR1 and CDR2 (germline): SGHVS, FQNEAQ. CDR3 in DNA: TGTGCCAGCAGCTTAGGGGCTGGACTAGCGGGCTACGAGCAGTACTTC. It is translated as CASSLGAGLAGYEQYF.

A word on this clonotype: This may be a read error, as it is one base from a much larger clone. This sequence joins TRBV7-9 and TRBJ1-2; D gene ambiguous. CDR1 is SEHNR and CDR2 is FQNEAQ in the germline V gene (reference sequence). This CDR3 contains 14 residues. The CDR3 loop is CANSLAGGPYGYTF. The CDR3 nucleotides are TGTGCCAACAGCTTAGCGGGCGGACCCTATGGCTACACCTTC. The whole variable domain, filled in from reference TRBV7-9 and TRBJ1-2, reads DTGVSQNPRHKITKRGQNVTFRCDPISEHNRLYWYRQTLGQGPEFLTYFQNEAQLEKSRLLSDRFSAERPKGSFSTLEIQRTEQGDSAMYLCANSLAGGPYGYTFGSGTRLTVV.

The V call is TRBV7-6, the J call TRBJ2-5; TRBD1 is a possible D gene (6 bases). V was pared by 4 bases and J by 1 base, with 13 bases between. This CDR3 spans 15 amino acids. Germline assignment: CDR1 SGHVS and CDR2 FNYEAQ. The CDR3 region has the DNA TGTGCCAGCAGCTACGGACAGCTCATCCAAGAGACCCAGTACTTC. Translation: CASSYGQLIQETQYF.

This clonotype was found a few times. J is TRBJ2-5 and V is TRBV7-9; a weak D match, TRBD2 (5 bases). V was trimmed by 4 bases and J by 1 base, leaving 7 bases between them. CDR1 and CDR2 from the germline V gene are SEHNR and FQNEAQ (reference sequence). This CDR3 spans 13 amino acids. In DNA form, the CDR3 reads TGTGCCAGCAGCTCACTAGGCCAAGAGACCCAGTACTTC. It is translated as CASSSLGQETQYF.

This clonotype was seen at least ten times. The CDR3 coding sequence is TGCGCCAGCAGCCTAGCGGGACAATCTGAAAAACTGTTTTTT. Amino acids: CASSLAGQSEKLFF. The J gene is TRBJ1-4, the V gene TRBV5-1; tentatively, D is TRBD1 (6 bases). Germline V lookup: CDR1 SGHRS, CDR2 YFSETQ. CDR3 size: 14 residues. V shed 4 bases and J shed 7 bases, with 14 bases lying between them.

This clonotype appeared many times. This chain uses TRBV28 with TRBJ1-5; 7 bases are shared with TRBD1. V was clipped by 0 bases and J by 0 bases; unmatched bases: 8. CDR3 length: 18 residues. CDR1 is MDHEN, CDR2 SYDVKM, per germline. CDR3 sequence (DNA): TGTGCCAGCAGTTTATGGAACTGGGACAGCGATAGCAATCAGCCCCAGCATTTT. Its protein is CASSLWNWDSDSNQPQHF.

The table lists this clonotype with many counts. V usage is TRBV28 and J usage is TRBJ1-4; D perhaps matches TRBD1 (6 bases). CDR1 MDHEN and CDR2 SYDVKM come from the germline V gene. Trimming took 5 bases from V and 16 from J, leaving 23 bases between them. CDR3 size: 14 residues. CDR3: CASSTAHSGTPRFF. In DNA, the CDR3 is TGTGCCAGCAGTACAGCTCACTCCGGGACACCGAGGTTTTTT. The variable domain in full, with the rest retrieved from reference TRBV28 and TRBJ1-4, is DVKVTQSSRYLVKRTGEKVFLECVQDMDHENMFWYRQDPGLGLRLIYFSYDVKMKEKGDIPEGYSVSREKKERFSLILESASTNQTSMYLCASSTAHSGTPRFFGSGTQLSVL.

The J gene is TRBJ2-5, the V gene TRBV20-1, with D tentatively TRBD2 (6 bases). The V gene's germline CDR1 is DFQATT and CDR2 SNEGSKA (reference sequence). V gave up 6 bases and J gave up 3 bases, with 14 bases separating them. This CDR3 spans 13 amino acids. As DNA, the CDR3 is TGCAGTGCAGCGCGGGGCGGAAAAGAGACCCAGTACTTC. Translation gives CSAARGGKETQYF.

The genes are TRBV18 and TRBJ1-4; TRBD1 matches at 8 bases. V lost 5 bases to trimming and J lost 7 bases; unmatched junction nucleotides: 6. CDR3 size: 14 residues. Germline V CDR1 and CDR2: KGHSH, LQKENI. The CDR3 loop reads CASSFNGQGEKLFF. As DNA, the CDR3 is TGTGCCAGCTCATTCAACGGACAGGGTGAAAAACTGTTTTTT. Drawing the rest from reference TRBV18 and TRBJ1-4, the complete variable domain is NAGVMQNPRHLVRRRGQEARLRCSPMKGHSHVYWYRQLPEEGLKFMVYLQKENIIDESGMPKERFSAEFPKEGPSILRIQQVVRGDSAAYFCASSFNGQGEKLFFGSGTQLSVL.

This clonotype appeared a few times. The gene calls are TRBV18 and TRBJ2-3; maybe TRBD2 (5 bases). Trimming removed 1 base at V and 3 bases at J, with 8 bases between. CDR1 is KGHSH and CDR2 is LQKENI in the germline V gene. The CDR3 has 14 residues. The CDR3 loop is CASSPLSATDTQYF. In nucleotides, the CDR3 is TGTGCCAGCTCACCACTTAGCGCGACAGATACGCAGTATTTT.

The J gene is TRBJ2-6, the V gene TRBV5-1, with 7 bases aligning to TRBD1. The germline V gene has CDR1 SGHRS and CDR2 YFSETQ. The CDR3 has 15 amino acids. Losses at the gene ends were 4 bases for V and 2 bases for J; bases not matched to a gene: 3. The CDR3 region is CASSDDRAGANVLTF. CDR3 nucleotide sequence: TGCGCCAGCAGCGACGACAGGGCTGGGGCCAACGTCCTGACTTTC.

The rearrangement joins TRBV25-1 to TRBJ1-2; tentative D call: TRBD1 (5 bases). The length of the CDR3 is 11 residues. Deletions cut 11 bases from V and 8 bases from J, with 15 bases between. Germline assignment: CDR1 MGHDK and CDR2 SYGVNS. The CDR3: CASHGGKGYTF. CDR3 coding DNA: TGTGCCTCCCACGGGGGTAAGGGCTACACCTTC.